This T cell receptor (beta chain) came from a study of blood T cell repertoires in COVID-19. TCRdb keeps only in-frame clones here, not all; method: immunoSEQ multiplex PCR. The data hold around 260,000 clones, with 88% observed a single time. Source material: peripheral blood. This receptor was taken from a human donor in a cohort sampled during active COVID-19.

CDR3 sequence (DNA): TGTGCCAGCAGCTTTGGGAGTACGAGCAATCAGCCCCAGCATTTT. As protein: CASSFGSTSNQPQHF. The chain joins TRBV7-2 to TRBJ1-5; D is uncertain. CDR3 length: 15 amino acids. Trimming pared 3 bases from V and 1 base from J, leaving 10 bases between. Germline V lookup: CDR1 SGHTA, CDR2 FQGNSA.